This T cell receptor beta chain was profiled in a study of blood T cell repertoires in COVID-19. The overall study: Sample material is recorded as cDNA or gDNA derived from T cells, B-cell-depleted T cells, or PBMCs.

This CDR3 contains 11 residues. The V segment lost 5 bases and the J segment 9 bases; nucleotides outside the gene matches: 2. Germline CDR1 is SEHNR and CDR2 is FQNEAQ (reference sequence). Assay: immunoSEQ multiplex PCR; the TCRdb copy retains only in-frame clones and omits some. The profile covers over 250,000 clones, with 70% to 90% appearing a single time and 9.5% to 11% taken by the ten largest. Input material: peripheral blood. The sequence came from a woman aged 70-85 years with acute or convalescent COVID-19. V gene TRBV7-9 combines with J gene TRBJ2-7; 9 bases fit TRBD1. The DNA for the CDR3 is TGTGCCAGCAGCCTGGGACAGGGGCAGTACTTC. Translating gives CASSLGQGQYF.